The 30 T cell receptor beta chains below were found in one sample sequenced in a study of blood T cells in healthy people across ages. Together with a sample-barcoded 5' primer, a J-beta primer mix was included in a second PCR lasting roughly 6 to 12 cycles. TCRdb reprocessed the 5' RACE reads with MiXCR, giving one entry per CDR3 protein. Here the sample spans 450,000 to 700,000 distinct CDR3 sequences, 25% to 30% being singletons. The material sequenced was blood. These TCRs come from a woman between 65 and 79 years old in good health.

This clonotype was counted between two and nine times. The V and J genes are TRBV7-2 and TRBJ1-2; 12 bases are a match to TRBD1. Germline trimming cut 1 base from V and 4 bases from J; bases unmatched to any gene: 4. The CDR3 runs 16 residues. CDR1 and CDR2 (germline): SGHTA, FQGNSA. CDR3 nucleotides: TGTGCCAGCAGCTTAGAGGGACAGGGGGCCAGCTATGGCTACACCTTC. It yields the protein CASSLEGQGASYGYTF.

This chain uses TRBV6-5 with TRBJ1-1; D gene ambiguous. The CDR3 totals 13 residues. The germline V and J ends were trimmed by 2 bases and 1 base, with 5 bases remaining between them. CDR1 MNHEY and CDR2 SVGAGI come from the germline V gene. The CDR3 DNA reads as TGTGCCAGCAGTTACATAGCGAACACTGAAGCTTTCTTT. It is translated as CASSYIANTEAFF.

The chain is built from TRBV6-1 and TRBJ1-2; D is unclear. The germline gives CDR1 MNHNS, CDR2 SASEGT. CDR3 size: 13 residues. V was clipped by 6 bases and J by 4 bases, with 12 bases between them. CDR3 DNA: TGTGCCAGCAGATTCGTTTCACCCTATGGCTACACCTTC. This sequence encodes CASRFVSPYGYTF.

This sequence joins TRBV5-1 and TRBJ1-1, with a weak D call TRBD1 (5 bases). This CDR3 is 12 amino acids long. CDR1 is SGHRS and CDR2 is YFSETQ in the germline V gene. Trimming took 6 bases from V and 5 from J, leaving 11 bases between them. CDR3 loop: CASMQGETEAFF. CDR3 sequence (DNA): TGCGCCAGCATGCAGGGAGAGACTGAAGCTTTCTTT.

In this sample, this clonotype turned up a few times. This sequence joins TRBV6-5 and TRBJ2-7; 8 positions match TRBD1. This CDR3 contains 14 residues. Germline V gene data show CDR1 as MNHEY and CDR2 as SVGAGI. With 5 bases clipped from V and 7 bases from J, the junction kept 10 bases outside the gene matches. Here the CDR3 DNA reads TGTGCCAGCAGTCTGACAGGGGTTATTAAGGAGCAGTACTTC. It codes for CASSLTGVIKEQYF.

The table lists this clonotype with a few counts. The V gene is TRBV10-3, the J gene TRBJ2-5; D may be TRBD2 (6 bases). The germline V gene encodes CDR1 ENHRY and CDR2 SYGVKD. This CDR3 spans 17 amino acids. Trimming took 8 bases from V and 4 from J, leaving 26 bases between them. The CDR3 DNA follows: TGTGCCATCCATTCGGGGGACCTCGGCGGGGAGGCAGAGACCCAGTACTTC. It specifies CAIHSGDLGGEAETQYF.

The chain carries TRBV12-3 or TRBV12-4 and TRBJ1-2, with 9 nucleotides matching TRBD1. Trimming at V came to 5 bases and at J to 7 bases, leaving 5 bases not matched to a gene. The CDR3 consists of 13 residues. The chain's CDR3 is CASSLGTGTGYTF. The CDR3 DNA reads TGTGCCAGCAGTCTAGGGACAGGGACTGGCTACACCTTC.

J is TRBJ1-1 and V is TRBV12-3 or TRBV12-4; the match to TRBD1 covers 8 bases. There are 15 residues in the CDR3. The V gene end was trimmed by 3 bases and the J gene end by 2 bases; junction bases not matched to a gene: 5. CDR3 bases: TGTGCCAGCAGTTTTATGGACAGGGCAAACACTGAAGCTTTCTTT. Translation: CASSFMDRANTEAFF.

This clonotype was observed a handful of times. This may be a read error, as it is one base from a much larger clone. This chain connects TRBV29-1 to TRBJ2-5; unclear D gene. Trimming left V 4 bases short and J 0 bases short, with 6 bases between. CDR1 is SQVTM, CDR2 ANQGSEA, per germline. This CDR3 spans 12 amino acids. The CDR3 sequence: CSVVQYQETQYF. For the CDR3, the DNA is TGCAGCGTTGTGCAGTACCAAGAGACCCAGTACTTC.

The chain is built from TRBV4-2 and TRBJ2-4; D is possibly TRBD1 (6 bases). The germline V and J ends were trimmed by 0 bases and 1 base, with 10 bases remaining between them. Germline CDR1 LGHNA, CDR2 YNFKEQ. CDR3 length: 16 amino acids. CDR3 protein: CASSQDLQGAKNIQYF. CDR3 in DNA: TGTGCCAGCAGCCAAGATCTTCAGGGGGCCAAAAACATTCAGTACTTC.

The chain employs TRBV5-1 and TRBJ2-5, with D uncertain. The J call may be mistaken, given a closer DNA end match to TRBJ2-1. The CDR3 has 13 residues. Germline CDR1 SGHRS, CDR2 YFSETQ. The CDR3 spells CASSLESVNEQFF. The CDR3 region has the DNA TGCGCCAGCAGCTTGGAGTCAGTCAATGAGCAGTTCTTC.

The gene calls are TRBV6-6 and TRBJ2-7, with TRBD2 matching over 12 bases. J lost 5 bases, V lost 8 bases, and 4 bases had no gene match. The CDR3 sequence is 13 residues long. Germline-derived CDR1 and CDR2 are MNHNY and SVGAGI (reference sequence). This CDR3 is CASRTSGIHEQYF. CDR3 sequence (DNA): TGTGCCAGCCGGACTAGCGGGATCCACGAGCAGTACTTC.

Note on this clonotype: One junction end disagrees with the germline gene, perhaps due to a read error. The chain has TRBV5-1 and TRBJ1-1; D remains unclear. This CDR3 spans 13 amino acids. The germline V gene has CDR1 SGHRS and CDR2 YFSETQ. CDR3 sequence (DNA): TGCGCCAGCAGGGTGGACGGGAACACTGATGCTTTCTTT. Protein product: CASRVDGNTDAFF.

This clonotype has more than one count but fewer than ten. The chain uses TRBV7-9 and TRBJ2-1; possibly TRBD2 for D (6 bases). The CDR3 is 14 amino acids. Looked up from germline, CDR1 is SEHNR and CDR2 is FQNEAQ (reference sequence). Between the trimmed V and J ends, which lost 5 bases and 5 bases, there was a span of 13 bases. This chain's CDR3 is CASSRRDADNEQFF. CDR3 nucleotide sequence: TGTGCCAGCAGCCGGCGGGACGCCGACAATGAGCAGTTCTTC. The whole variable domain, remainder taken from reference TRBV7-9 and TRBJ2-1, is DTGVSQNPRHKITKRGQNVTFRCDPISEHNRLYWYRQTLGQGPEFLTYFQNEAQLEKSRLLSDRFSAERPKGSFSTLEIQRTEQGDSAMYLCASSRRDADNEQFFGPGTRLTVL.

This clonotype appeared once. This chain uses TRBV7-9 with TRBJ2-7; no clear D gene. Trimming removed 5 bases from V and 2 bases from J, with 16 bases in between. The V gene's germline CDR1 is SEHNR and CDR2 FQNEAQ (reference sequence). This CDR3 has 15 amino acids. The CDR3 sequence is CASSVASRETYEQYF. CDR3 nucleotide sequence: TGTGCCAGCAGCGTTGCAAGTCGAGAGACCTACGAGCAGTACTTC.

The chain combines TRBV12-3 or TRBV12-4 with TRBJ2-1, with 7 nucleotides matching TRBD2. CDR3 length: 15 amino acids. The junction had 13 bases not matched to a gene; V was cut back by 7 bases and J by 7 bases. The CDR3 DNA sequence: TGTGCCAGCACCCTCCTGGGGGGGACGGGGAATGAGCAGTTCTTC. It specifies CASTLLGGTGNEQFF.

This clonotype has just a few counts. V usage is TRBV25-1 and J usage is TRBJ2-3; 9 positions match TRBD2. CDR1 is MGHDK and CDR2 is SYGVNS in the germline V gene. CDR3 length: 14 amino acids. Trimming removed 7 bases from V and 5 bases from J; junction bases left unmatched: 7. The CDR3 region has the DNA TGTGCCAGCATCGGCGGGGGGGCTGGAGATACGCAGTATTTT. It encodes CASIGGGAGDTQYF.

Only a few counts were recorded for this clonotype. This sequence joins TRBV18 and TRBJ2-4, with 7 positions matching TRBD1. The J segment lost 4 bases and the V segment lost 3 bases, leaving 9 bases of the junction unmatched. The CDR3 totals 16 residues. Germline-derived CDR1 and CDR2 are KGHSH and LQKENI. The CDR3: CASSPYFDREKNIQYF. The CDR3 bases are TGTGCCAGCTCACCCTATTTCGACAGGGAGAAAAACATTCAGTACTTC.

J is TRBJ2-3 and V is TRBV3-1; 7 bases are shared with TRBD2. The CDR3 has 15 residues. The junction had 6 bases not matched to a gene; V was cut back by 1 base and J by 5 bases. Germline CDR1 and CDR2: LGHDT and YNNKEL (reference sequence). CDR3 protein: CASSQGGAGVDTQYF. The CDR3 region has the DNA TGTGCCAGCAGCCAAGGAGGCGCGGGGGTAGATACGCAGTATTTT.

This clonotype has only a few counts. The rearrangement links TRBV20-1 to TRBJ2-3; D ambiguous. The V gene's germline CDR1 is DFQATT and CDR2 SNEGSKA (reference sequence). V lost 7 bases to trimming and J lost 2 bases, with 7 bases between them. This CDR3 region has 11 residues. CDR3 in amino acids: CSGLFTDTQYF. The DNA for the CDR3 is TGCAGTGGTCTCTTCACAGATACGCAGTATTTT.

This clonotype has a count of ten or more. The chain joins TRBV5-6 to TRBJ2-5; D gene uncertain. V lost 2 bases, J lost 5 bases, and 10 bases lay in between. This CDR3 contains 13 residues. CDR1 is SGHDT, CDR2 YYEEEE, per germline. The CDR3 sequence: CASSFRVPETQYF. The CDR3 region has the DNA TGTGCCAGCAGCTTTAGGGTCCCCGAGACCCAGTACTTC.

In this sample, this clonotype turned up a few times. The V and J genes are TRBV7-9 and TRBJ2-7; tentative D call: TRBD1 (6 bases). The CDR3 is 14 amino acids. Trimming stripped 1 base from V and 3 bases from J, with 10 bases between. From germline, CDR1 is SEHNR and CDR2 FQNEAQ (reference sequence). The CDR3: CASSLVGRGYEQYF. CDR3 coding DNA: TGTGCCAGCAGCTTAGTTGGCAGGGGCTACGAGCAGTACTTC.

The V call is TRBV6-1, the J call TRBJ2-1, with 7 bases lining up with TRBD2. From germline, CDR1 is MNHNS and CDR2 SASEGT. This CDR3 is built from 16 residues. V dropped 5 bases and J dropped 2; count of bases not matched to a gene: 9. CDR3 loop: CASSPPGGPPYNEQFF. Written as DNA, the CDR3 is TGTGCCAGCAGTCCCCCGGGGGGTCCTCCCTACAATGAGCAGTTCTTC.

The CDR3 loop is CASSLWGSDGYTF. The CDR3 DNA reads TGTGCCAGCAGTTTGTGGGGATCAGATGGCTACACCTTC. The chain uses TRBV12-3 or TRBV12-4 and TRBJ1-2; D unclear. V lost 3 bases to trimming and J lost 6 bases, with 11 bases between them. This CDR3 comprises 13 residues.

This clonotype was detected only a few times. The chain couples TRBV4-3 to TRBJ1-6, with D possibly matching TRBD1 (5 bases). The CDR3 sequence is 16 residues long. V was clipped by 4 bases and J by 10 bases, with 20 bases between them. Germline loops: CDR1 LGHNA, CDR2 YSLEER. The CDR3 reads CASSLSGQGRTSPLHF. Written as DNA, the CDR3 is TGCGCCAGCAGCCTATCGGGGCAGGGTAGGACATCACCCCTCCACTTT.

This clonotype was seen a few times. A junction end diverges from the germline sequence, so it may reflect a read error. This chain connects TRBV4-2 to TRBJ2-7; a weak D match, TRBD1 (7 bases). CDR1 is LGHNA, CDR2 YNFKEQ, per germline. The CDR3 is made up of 11 amino acids. CDR3 coding DNA: TGTGCCAGCAGCTTACGACAGGGCCGGGGGTTC. Translating gives CASSLRQGRGF.

This clonotype was detected only a few times. The chain couples TRBV29-1 to TRBJ2-1, with 8 bases fitting TRBD2. This CDR3 is built from 13 residues. V was pared by 5 bases and J by 0 bases, with 0 bases of the junction left unmatched. CDR1 and CDR2 (germline): SQVTM, ANQGSEA. The CDR3 nucleotides are TGCAGCGTTACTAGCGGCTCCTACAATGAGCAGTTCTTC. As protein: CSVTSGSYNEQFF.

This clonotype was detected only a few times. The V and J genes are TRBV5-1 and TRBJ2-3; 7 bases agree with TRBD2. The CDR3 totals 13 residues. CDR1 is SGHRS, CDR2 YFSETQ, per germline. V shed 7 bases, J shed 4 bases, and the junction held 6 bases outside the gene matches. CDR3 residues: CASGGGRADTQYF. For the CDR3, the DNA is TGCGCCAGCGGGGGGGGTCGCGCAGATACGCAGTATTTT.

CDR3 sequence reads: CASSFGQVRVTGELFF. CDR3 DNA: TGCGCCAGCAGCTTTGGACAGGTTAGGGTCACCGGGGAGCTGTTTTTT. The chain carries TRBV5-1 and TRBJ2-2; TRBD1 agrees at 7 bases. After removal of 2 bases from V and 4 bases from J, the junction contained 8 bases not matched to a gene. This CDR3 comprises 16 residues. Per the germline V gene, CDR1 is SGHRS and CDR2 is YFSETQ. The variable domain in full, completed from reference TRBV5-1 and TRBJ2-2, reads KAGVTQTPRYLIKTRGQQVTLSCSPISGHRSVSWYQQTPGQGLQFLFEYFSETQRNKGNFPGRFSGRQFSNSRSEMNVSTLELGDSALYLCASSFGQVRVTGELFFGEGSRLTVL.

This clonotype was picked up a small number of times. This chain joins TRBV15 and TRBJ1-1, with D possibly matching TRBD1 (5 bases). V was shortened by 8 bases and J by 4 bases, with 17 bases between the two germline ends. The CDR3 length is 14 residues. Germline V gene lookup returns CDR1 LNHNV and CDR2 YYDKDF (reference sequence). The CDR3 reads CATSAGQTFTEAFF. The CDR3 nucleotides read TGTGCCACCTCAGCGGGGCAGACCTTCACTGAAGCTTTCTTT.